Given below is one T cell receptor (beta chain) in context. These data originate in a study of blood T cell repertoires in COVID-19. Across the study: Samples taken during acute and convalescent COVID-19 were collected in the United States, Italy and Spain.

Authors' analysis steps: Amplification from reference gene primers served as the basis for estimated nucleated cell counts. Sequencing was performed with immunoSEQ multiplex PCR; in TCRdb, only in-frame clones are kept and a portion is missing. V, J and clone size were drawn from that table, and D and trimming were deduced from the DNA. The sample contains tens of thousands of clones, 65% to 85% of which appear only once. Sequencing input: peripheral blood. The TCR was taken from a woman aged 55-69 years with acute or convalescent COVID-19.

The CDR3 sequence is CASSLTGGGNTIYF. DNA of the CDR3: TGTGCCAGCAGCTTGACAGGGGGCGGAAACACCATATATTTT. The chain carries TRBV7-8 and TRBJ1-3, with TRBD1 matching 10 bases. V lost 3 bases and J lost 4; bases outside the gene matches: 0. The CDR3 is 14 residues long. Germline CDR1 and CDR2: SGHVS and FQNEAQ.